This T cell receptor beta chain was retrieved from a study of cytomegalovirus exposure and HLA in healthy donors. Researchers ran the PCR with 60 Vbeta and 13 Jbeta primers. The method was immunoSEQ multiplex PCR; TCRdb's version includes in-frame clones alone and lacks a portion of them. The sample records about 160,000 clones, approximately 79% being singletons. V was clipped by 7 bases and J by 7 bases, with 19 bases between them. Germline V gene data show CDR1 as SEHNR and CDR2 as FQNEAQ (reference sequence). The CDR3 length is 15 residues. Material for sequencing was PBMCs. The source is a man between 60 and 75 years old in good health and CMV-seronegative. The V gene is TRBV7-9, the J gene TRBJ1-4, with D maybe TRBD1 (5 bases). The CDR3 protein is CASTVLGGNSEKLFF. CDR3 nucleotides: TGTGCCAGCACCGTCCTGGGGGGAAATTCTGAAAAACTGTTTTTT.